This T cell receptor beta chain was profiled in a study of blood T cells in healthy people across ages (dated by TCRdb to the mid-2010s). Broadly, across the study: In model experiments, template switching captured about one uniquely barcoded TCR beta cDNA molecule for every two T cells. Using deep sequencing normalized with unique cDNA molecular identifiers, the study measured how TCR beta repertoire diversity changes with age. The donors were split into four age groups: young (average 16 years), middle-aged (about 40), aged (approximately 60) and long-lived (roughly 80). To avoid experimental bias, donors of different ages were randomly spread across the sequencing lanes. For two donors (one aged 18 to 30 and one aged 80 or older), the study analyzed two additional independent replicas of 1 million unique cDNA reads from the same blood draw. Paper-wide results and their limitations: A strong correlation was found between observed TCR beta diversity and the percentage of naive T cells measured by flow cytometry. Bulk unsorted PBMC profiling prevented conclusive comparison of naive and antigen-experienced compartments. Because donor CMV infection status was unknown, age-related changes in expanded clonotypes were potentially confounded. Total diversity estimates from one million sequenced T cells were considered lower bounds and underestimates. Observed TCR beta diversity per million T cells fell roughly linearly with age, and a significant reduction was already apparent by age roughly 40. Compared with the aged group, the long-lived group had more naive CD4+ T cells, fewer expanded clones and increased TCR diversity, suggesting age selection.

The CDR3 numbers 13 residues from cysteine through phenylalanine. Only the CDR3 part of the read is kept: 39 bases, read in frame from the first base. Cut back by 5 bases and 0 bases, the V and J ends lie 8 bases apart. CDR1 and CDR2 are read off the germline V gene as MGHRA and YSYEKL. The receptor library was made with 5' RACE. TCRdb lists the instrument as Illumina HiSeq 2500. A second about 7 to 12 cycle PCR used a sample-barcoded 5' primer and a J-beta primer mix. A unique molecular identifier was introduced onto each TCR beta cDNA molecule by a template-switch 5' adaptor carrying 12 random nucleotides. Each sample yielded at least 2.5 million CDR3-containing paired-end reads. First-strand cDNA was synthesized from all RNA with the Mint cDNA synthesis kit, primed by a TRBC-specific oligonucleotide. All cDNA was treated with uracil-DNA glycosylase and then went through a first 18-cycle PCR with the universal primers M1SS and BC2_uni_R. On the study's bioinformatics: For normalization, 1 million high-quality reads were randomly selected from each sample, with every read carrying a distinct molecular identifier. Reads with shared molecular identifiers were discarded instead of being binned into consensus sequences. MiTCR, with a Q25 quality threshold and the strictest error-elimination algorithm, was used for CDR3 identification, clonotype clustering and error correction. A nonparametric unseen species model using Euler transformation provided a lower-bound estimate of total TCR beta diversity. TCRdb trimmed the raw reads at Q25, called clones with MiXCR and kept productive beta chains. Rows are combined by CDR3 protein, so each entry shows the most common genes and DNA. Here the V and J calls rest on TCRdb's processing, not on the authors' analysis. The sample has about 900,000 distinct CDR3 sequences on record, 48% of them singletons. Of the sample, about an eighth is held by the ten largest clones.

This clonotype has a handful of counts. It has no known antigen specificity. Within one base of it there is no much larger clone, and no base qualities were kept. Systemically healthy Caucasian individuals from Russia, 39 in total and aged about 6 to 90 years, were included as donors. Each donor gave 8 to 10 milliliters of peripheral blood, collected into EDTA-treated Vacutainer tubes. PBMCs were isolated by Ficoll-Paque density-gradient centrifugation, with at least 7 million obtained per sample. Total RNA was extracted from PBMCs with Trizol reagent, with at least 6 micrograms obtained per sample. For every donor, flow cytometry on a PBMC aliquot measured the percentage of naive CD45RAhigh/CD27high T cells.

This chain is built from TRBV4-1 and TRBJ2-7, with the D gene too uncertain to name. This TCR came from a man aged 30 to 39 in good health. The specimen sequenced was blood. The nucleotides are TGCGCCAGCAGCACCGCGGACTCCTACGAGCAGTACTTC. Translation gives CASSTADSYEQYF.